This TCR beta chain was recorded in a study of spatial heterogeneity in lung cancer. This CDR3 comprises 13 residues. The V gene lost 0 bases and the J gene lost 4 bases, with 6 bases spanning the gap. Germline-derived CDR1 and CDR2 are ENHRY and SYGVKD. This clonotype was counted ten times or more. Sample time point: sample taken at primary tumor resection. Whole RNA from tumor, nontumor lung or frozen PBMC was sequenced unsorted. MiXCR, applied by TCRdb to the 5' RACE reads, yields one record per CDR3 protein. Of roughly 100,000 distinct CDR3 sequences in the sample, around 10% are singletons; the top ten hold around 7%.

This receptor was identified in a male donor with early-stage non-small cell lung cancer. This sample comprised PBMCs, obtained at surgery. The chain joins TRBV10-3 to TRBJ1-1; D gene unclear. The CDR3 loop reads CAISESVGTEAFF. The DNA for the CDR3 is TGTGCCATCAGTGAGTCGGTGGGCACTGAAGCTTTCTTT.